The rows below give T cell receptor beta chains drawn from one sample of a study of CD8 T cells in Susac syndrome. Using its own MiXCR run on the immunoSEQ multiplex PCR reads, TCRdb lists one record per CDR3 protein. The table includes roughly 120,000 distinct CDR3 sequences, just under 95% detected once. Material: CD4+ T cells from PBMCs. Receptors originate from a human donor with multiple sclerosis. Each CDR3 is given with its conserved first and last residue. A D gene is named only where the DNA matches it firmly. The size field is filled for only some rows; it gives once, few, many or a size class.

once	TRBJ1-1	TRBV12-3/TRBV12-4	-	CASRYPGMNTEAFF	TGTGCCAGCAGATACCCAGGGATGAACACTGAAGCTTTCTTT
-	TRBJ2-6	TRBV4-1	TRBD1	CASSQVPWVPGQGTGANVLTF	TGCGCCAGCAGCCAAGTTCCCTGGGTACCGGGACAGGGGACTGGGGCCAACGTCCTGACTTTC
-	TRBJ2-5	TRBV5-1	-	CASSLAVTDTETQYF	TGCGCCAGCAGCTTGGCCGTTACCGATACGGAGACCCAGTACTTC
-	TRBJ2-5	TRBV12-3/TRBV12-4	-	CVSSLTLNLQETQYF	TGTGTCAGCAGTTTGACCCTAAATTTGCAAGAGACCCAGTACTTC
-	TRBJ2-2	TRBV28	TRBD2	CASSQLAGGSNTGELFF	TGTGCCAGCAGTCAACTAGCGGGGGGATCGAACACCGGGGAGCTGTTTTTT
-	TRBJ1-5	TRBV12-3/TRBV12-4	-	CASSLNQGQPQHF	TGTGCCAGCAGTTTGAACCAGGGACAGCCCCAGCATTTT
-	TRBJ2-7	TRBV5-1	TRBD1	CASRPQGASYEQYF	TGCGCCAGCAGACCGCAGGGGGCATCGTACGAGCAGTACTTC
-	TRBJ1-1	TRBV5-1	TRBD1	CASSLRGQVNEAFF	TGCGCCAGCAGCTTGAGGGGACAGGTTAATGAAGCTTTCTTT
-	TRBJ1-6	TRBV25-1	TRBD1	CASSAVRQGGDNSPLHF	TGTGCCAGCAGTGCCGTGCGACAGGGAGGAGATAATTCACCCCTCCACTTT
-	TRBJ2-5	TRBV7-3	-	CASSLSGRQETQYF	TGTGCCAGCAGCTTATCAGGACGACAAGAGACCCAGTACTTC
-	TRBJ2-3	TRBV18	TRBD1	CASSGTGDTQYF	TGTGCCAGCTCGGGGACAGGAGATACGCAGTATTTT
-	TRBJ2-1	TRBV24-1	TRBD2	CATSLSGGTYNEQFF	TGTGCCACCAGCCTAAGCGGGGGGACTTACAATGAGCAGTTCTTC
once	TRBJ1-2	TRBV4-3	TRBD1	CASRPTGGGGYTF	TGCGCCAGCAGACCAACAGGGGGTGGTGGCTACACCTTC
-	TRBJ1-1	TRBV7-3	-	CASSSHRDAEAFF	TGTGCCAGCAGCTCCCATAGGGACGCTGAAGCTTTCTTT
-	TRBJ1-3	TRBV6-5	TRBD1	CASSYATGAGLNSGNTIYF	TGTGCCAGCAGTTATGCGACAGGGGCCGGTTTAAACTCTGGAAACACCATATATTTT
-	TRBJ2-7	TRBV4-2	TRBD1	CASSQAADREAYEQYF	TGTGCCAGCAGCCAAGCCGCGGACAGGGAGGCCTACGAGCAGTACTTC
-	TRBJ2-1	TRBV5-1	-	CASSLGDNEQFF	TGCGCCAGCAGCTTGGGGGACAATGAGCAGTTCTTC
-	TRBJ1-3	TRBV29-1	-	CSVGSTGNTIYF	TGCAGCGTGGGGTCTACTGGAAACACCATATATTTT
-	TRBJ1-1	TRBV7-3	-	CASSISPNTEAFF	TGTGCCAGCAGCATCAGCCCGAACACTGAAGCTTTCTTT
-	TRBJ2-7	TRBV12-3/TRBV12-4	-	CASSSQAEQYF	TGTGCCAGCAGTAGCCAGGCCGAGCAGTACTTC
once	TRBJ2-1	TRBV18	-	CASSPLAQVYGEQFF	TGTGCCAGCTCCCCACTAGCCCAGGTTTACGGTGAGCAGTTCTTC
-	TRBJ2-2	TRBV7-3	-	CASSLLEGSTGELFF	TGTGCCAGCAGCTTATTGGAAGGGTCAACCGGGGAGCTGTTTTTT
-	TRBJ1-6	TRBV19	-	CASRAESSYNSPLHF	TGTGCCAGTAGGGCGGAAAGCTCCTATAATTCACCCCTCCACTTT
few	TRBJ1-2	TRBV18	-	CASSPGGQGHYGYTF	TGTGCCAGCTCACCTGGCGGGCAGGGACACTATGGCTACACCTTC
-	TRBJ1-2	TRBV20-1	TRBD1	CSARPMDREFGYTF	TGCAGTGCTAGACCTATGGACAGGGAGTTTGGCTACACCTTC
once	TRBJ1-2	TRBV10-3	-	CAISDQGSITF	TGTGCCATCAGTGACCAGGGAAGTATCACCTTC
-	TRBJ1-6	TRBV27	-	CASLKTGGLTHSPLHF	TGTGCCAGCCTCAAGACGGGGGGGCTGACCCATTCACCCCTCCACTTT
-	TRBJ2-7	TRBV6-5	TRBD2	CASSYIPSGGLYEQYF	TGTGCCAGCAGTTACATTCCTAGCGGGGGGCTCTACGAGCAGTACTTC
-	TRBJ1-1	TRBV20-1	-	CSASTGLNTEAFF	TGCAGTGCTTCGACAGGACTGAACACTGAAGCTTTCTTT
-	TRBJ1-3	TRBV7-9	TRBD1	CASDRDGNTIYF	TGTGCCAGCGACAGGGACGGAAACACCATATATTTT
-	TRBJ1-1	TRBV12-3/TRBV12-4	TRBD1	CASRGTGAETEAFF	TGTGCCAGCAGGGGGACAGGGGCAGAAACTGAAGCTTTCTTT
-	TRBJ2-2	TRBV6-2/TRBV6-3	-	CASSYYRARTPAPTGELFF	TGTGCCAGCAGTTACTATCGTGCGAGGACCCCTGCCCCCACCGGGGAGCTGTTTTTT
-	TRBJ1-5	TRBV27	-	CASSFRNQPQHF	TGTGCCAGCAGTTTCAGAAATCAGCCCCAGCATTTT
-	TRBJ1-6	TRBV4-2	-	CASSQEPLSPLHF	TGTGCCAGCAGCCAAGAGCCTCTCTCACCCCTCCACTTT
-	TRBJ2-5	TRBV5-6	-	CASSRSGTAETQYF	TGTGCCAGCAGCCGGTCCGGGACTGCAGAGACCCAGTACTTC
-	TRBJ2-7	TRBV18	-	CASSPPGTGGHEQYF	TGTGCCAGCTCACCACCGGGAACAGGAGGCCACGAGCAGTACTTC
-	TRBJ2-3	TRBV7-3	TRBD2	CASSRGGLGDTQYF	TGTGCCAGCAGCCGCGGGGGGCTGGGAGATACGCAGTATTTT
-	TRBJ1-1	TRBV19	TRBD1	CASSPGGGTEAFF	TGTGCCAGTAGTCCAGGGGGAGGCACTGAAGCTTTCTTT
-	TRBJ2-3	TRBV20-1	-	CSARRLFYSQDTQYF	TGCAGTGCTAGACGACTCTTCTATTCGCAAGATACGCAGTATTTT
-	TRBJ2-4	TRBV12-3/TRBV12-4	TRBD1	CASSLASPRDRGGSIQYF	TGTGCCAGCAGTTTAGCGTCCCCCCGGGACAGGGGCGGTAGCATTCAGTACTTC
-	TRBJ2-5	TRBV4-1	-	CASSRGGAGSQETQYF	TGCGCCAGCAGCCGGGGGGGCGCGGGCTCCCAAGAGACCCAGTACTTC
-	TRBJ1-1	TRBV11-2	-	CASRRVGEAFF	TGTGCCAGCAGACGTGTAGGGGAAGCTTTCTTT
-	TRBJ1-5	TRBV19	-	CASSAGQTINQPQHF	TGTGCCAGTAGTGCTGGACAGACTATCAATCAGCCCCAGCATTTT
-	TRBJ2-1	TRBV19	-	CASRWAGNENEQFF	TGTGCCAGTAGGTGGGCAGGGAATGAGAATGAGCAGTTCTTC
-	TRBJ1-1	TRBV6-2/TRBV6-3	-	CASLRRGKAFF	TGTGCCAGCCTAAGACGGGGGAAAGCTTTCTTT
-	TRBJ2-2	TRBV18	-	CASSPTSGSTGELFF	TGTGCCAGCTCTCCCACCTCAGGGTCCACCGGGGAGCTGTTTTTT
-	TRBJ1-2	TRBV5-1	-	CASSLGQARGYTF	TGCGCCAGCAGCTTGGGGCAGGCGCGTGGCTACACCTTC
-	TRBJ2-3	TRBV12-3/TRBV12-4	TRBD1	CASRSHRGNLTQYF	TGTGCCAGCAGATCCCACAGGGGCAACCTTACGCAGTATTTT
-	TRBJ1-4	TRBV2	TRBD1	CASRFDRGTNEKLFF	TGTGCCAGCAGATTCGACAGGGGGACTAATGAAAAACTGTTTTTT
-	TRBJ2-3	TRBV5-1	-	CASSLLPGDTQYF	TGCGCCAGCAGCTTGTTGCCTGGGGATACGCAGTATTTT
once	TRBJ1-2	TRBV29-1	TRBD1	CSVEEQGGNYGYTF	TGCAGCGTTGAAGAACAGGGGGGTAACTATGGCTACACCTTC
-	TRBJ1-1	TRBV19	-	CASSFGQPNTEAFF	TGTGCCAGTAGTTTCGGACAGCCGAACACTGAAGCTTTCTTT
once	TRBJ2-3	TRBV11-3	TRBD2	CASMGGGTDTQYF	TGTGCCAGCATGGGGGGGGGCACAGATACGCAGTATTTT
-	TRBJ2-7	TRBV7-9	TRBD2	CASSYSRGAEDEQYF	TGTGCCAGCAGCTATTCGCGGGGGGCCGAGGACGAGCAGTACTTC
-	TRBJ2-5	TRBV12-3/TRBV12-4	-	CASRQSFGETQYF	TGTGCCAGCAGACAGAGTTTCGGAGAGACCCAGTACTTC